These 29 T cell receptor beta chains came from one sample sequenced in a study of blood T cell repertoires in COVID-19. The protocol was immunoSEQ multiplex PCR, while the TCRdb copy is restricted to in-frame clones and leaves out a portion. Among about 350,000 clones, around 88% were seen once, and the ten largest hold roughly 6.6%. Source material: peripheral blood. These receptors all stem from a woman aged 55-69 years with COVID-19, enrolled during active disease.

This chain connects TRBV6-6 to TRBJ1-5; 9 positions agree with TRBD1. This CDR3 has 14 amino acids. Germline V gives CDR1 MNHNY, CDR2 SVGAGI (reference sequence). The V and J ends lost 6 bases and 4 bases, in that order; junction bases with no gene match: 4. The CDR3 DNA is TGTGCCAGCAGCCGACAGGGGGAGAATCAGCCCCAGCATTTT. Protein: CASSRQGENQPQHF.

The chain uses TRBV24-1 and TRBJ2-2; 8 bases align to TRBD2. Germline CDR1 KGHDR, CDR2 SFDVKD. V lost 2 bases to trimming and J lost 3 bases; unmatched junction nucleotides: 4. CDR3 length equals 16 residues. In DNA, the CDR3 is TGTGCCACCAGTGATTCCGGGGGGGCTGACACCGGGGAGCTGTTTTTT. Residues: CATSDSGGADTGELFF.

The V gene is TRBV7-2, the J gene TRBJ2-7; 9 positions agree with TRBD1. With 3 bases clipped from V and 3 bases from J, the junction kept 6 bases outside the gene matches. The CDR3 is 15 residues long. Per germline, CDR1 SGHTA and CDR2 FQGNSA. As DNA, the CDR3 is TGTGCCAGCAGCTTTCCGGGACAGGGTCTCTACGAGCAGTACTTC. This sequence encodes CASSFPGQGLYEQYF.

V is TRBV7-2 and J is TRBJ2-5; a possible D gene is TRBD2 (7 bases). V shed 5 bases and J shed 7 bases, with 23 bases lying between them. In germline, CDR1 is SGHTA, CDR2 FQGNSA. The CDR3 is made up of 16 amino acids. In DNA form, the CDR3 reads TGTGCCAGCAGCCCCCCGGGGCTAGGGGGGGGTGGGACCCAGTACTTC. This gives the protein CASSPPGLGGGGTQYF.

The J gene is TRBJ1-1, the V gene TRBV27; 8 bases match TRBD1. CDR3 length: 15 residues. Trimming at V came to 3 bases and at J to 0 bases, leaving 3 bases not matched to a gene. Germline CDR1 MNHEY, CDR2 SMNVEV (reference sequence). This chain's CDR3 is CASSFTTGVNTEAFF. In DNA form, the CDR3 reads TGTGCCAGCAGTTTCACGACAGGGGTGAACACTGAAGCTTTCTTT.

The V call is TRBV5-4, the J call TRBJ1-5; possibly TRBD1 for D (5 bases). Deletions cut 4 bases from V and 5 bases from J, with 22 bases between. The CDR3 runs 17 residues. The germline gives CDR1 SGHNT, CDR2 YYREEE (reference sequence). The CDR3 sequence is CASSRFPGLGGDQPQHF. Written as DNA, the CDR3 is TGTGCCAGCAGCCGTTTCCCGGGACTGGGAGGGGATCAGCCCCAGCATTTT.

J is TRBJ2-1 and V is TRBV11-3; 7 bases fit TRBD1. Per the germline V gene, CDR1 is SGHNT and CDR2 is YENEEA. V lost 5 bases, J lost 5 bases, and 15 bases stayed unmatched. The CDR3 runs 17 residues. The CDR3 loop reads CASSPAARGKSDNEQFF. The CDR3 region has the DNA TGTGCCAGCAGCCCGGCGGCCAGGGGGAAATCGGACAATGAGCAGTTCTTC.

The chain joins TRBV10-2 to TRBJ2-7; possible D gene TRBD1, 6 bases. Trimming shortened V by 4 bases and J by 4 bases, and 11 bases separated the two germline ends. This CDR3 contains 13 residues. Germline V gene sequence: CDR1 WSHSY, CDR2 SAAADI. The CDR3 region has the DNA TGCGCCAGCAGTGCATACAGGGAGTACGAGCAGTACTTC. Translation gives CASSAYREYEQYF.

The CDR3 reads CASSPVPAGLGETQYF. The DNA of the CDR3 is TGTGCCAGCAGCCCTGTCCCAGCGGGGCTCGGGGAGACCCAGTACTTC. This chain connects TRBV6-2 or TRBV6-3 to TRBJ2-5; 7 positions agree with TRBD2. The CDR3 length is 16 residues. Germline trimming cut 6 bases from V and 5 bases from J; bases unmatched to any gene: 15. Germline-derived CDR1 and CDR2 are MNHEY and SVGEGT.

The chain recombines TRBV5-6 with TRBJ1-2, with a possible D match to TRBD1 (6 bases). The CDR3 length is 13 residues. V was pared by 4 bases and J by 8 bases, with 15 bases between. CDR1 is SGHDT, CDR2 YYEEEE, per germline. This CDR3 reads CASSRGTPGGYTF. The DNA of the CDR3 is TGTGCCAGCAGCCGAGGGACACCTGGGGGCTACACCTTC. Together with reference TRBV5-6 and TRBJ1-2, the CDR3 gives the full variable domain: DAGVTQSPTHLIKTRGQQVTLRCSPKSGHDTVSWYQQALGQGPQFIFQYYEEEERQRGNFPDRFSGHQFPNYSSELNVNALLLGDSALYLCASSRGTPGGYTFGSGTRLTVV.

V and J are TRBV18 and TRBJ2-5; 8 bases line up with TRBD2. Germline V gene lookup returns CDR1 KGHSH and CDR2 LQKENI. With 3 bases clipped from V and 1 base from J, the junction kept 1 base outside the gene matches. This CDR3 has 14 amino acids. The CDR3 DNA reads as TGTGCCAGCTCACCTACTAGCGGCCAAGAGACCCAGTACTTC. Its protein is CASSPTSGQETQYF.

The rearrangement joins TRBV12-3 or TRBV12-4 to TRBJ1-2; no definite D call. The length of the CDR3 is 12 residues. Between the trimmed V and J ends, which lost 4 bases and 8 bases, there was a span of 11 bases. In DNA, the CDR3 is TGTGCCAGCAGTTACTGGGCAGGAGGCTACACCTTC. The encoded protein is CASSYWAGGYTF.

In DNA, the CDR3 is TGTGCCAGCAGCCTGGGCAGGGGGCCGAGAGGCTTTGGGAATTCACCCCTCCACTTT. Encoded protein: CASSLGRGPRGFGNSPLHF. The V and J genes are TRBV11-2 and TRBJ1-6; TRBD1 matches 8 bases. Germline V gives CDR1 SGHAT, CDR2 FQNNGV. V lost 5 bases to trimming and J lost 7 bases; unmatched junction nucleotides: 19. The CDR3 contains 19 residues.

The chain couples TRBV7-3 to TRBJ1-1, with D possibly being TRBD1 (5 bases). V was shortened by 8 bases and J by 1 base, with 20 bases between the two germline ends. This CDR3 spans 16 amino acids. Germline CDR1 SGHTA, CDR2 FQGTGA. This CDR3 reads CASGRLSTASNTEAFF. The CDR3 coding sequence is TGTGCCAGCGGCCGCCTCTCGACAGCGTCGAACACTGAAGCTTTCTTT.

The chain uses TRBV4-3 and TRBJ2-1; D is ambiguous. Germline-derived CDR1 and CDR2 are LGHNA and YSLEER. The germline V and J ends were trimmed by 0 bases and 1 base, with 7 bases remaining between them. The CDR3 is 15 residues long. Here the CDR3 DNA reads TGCGCCAGCAGCCAAGACTATCCTTCCTACAATGAGCAGTTCTTC. Its protein is CASSQDYPSYNEQFF.

This clone was detected only once. This chain joins TRBV29-1 and TRBJ1-2; D is ambiguous. Germline values: CDR1 SQVTM, CDR2 ANQGSEA. The CDR3 is 11 residues long. V was shortened by 6 bases and J by 4 bases, with 9 bases between the two germline ends. The CDR3 reads CSVLNLYGYTF. CDR3 coding DNA: TGCAGCGTACTAAACCTCTATGGCTACACCTTC.

V usage is TRBV6-5 and J usage is TRBJ1-1, with D maybe TRBD1 (5 bases). CDR1 is MNHEY and CDR2 is SVGAGI in the germline V gene. This CDR3 spans 15 amino acids. Trimming removed 6 bases at V and 6 bases at J, with 20 bases between. The CDR3 DNA follows: TGTGCCAGCAGCCGACTCCGTGGGGGGGTAGCTGAAGCTTTCTTT. Protein sequence: CASSRLRGGVAEAFF.

The chain uses TRBV24-1 and TRBJ2-7; D is ambiguous. This CDR3 is 15 amino acids long. The germline V gene has CDR1 KGHDR and CDR2 SFDVKD. Between the trimmed V and J ends, which lost 4 bases and 7 bases, there was a span of 19 bases. DNA of the CDR3: TGTGCCACCAGTGACGAGATAGACCGGCGGTGGGAGCAGTACTTC. This gives the protein CATSDEIDRRWEQYF.

Only one count was recorded for this clone. The V gene is TRBV7-2, the J gene TRBJ2-2; 8 nucleotides line up with TRBD1. The germline CDR1 and CDR2 sequences are SGHTA and FQGNSA. V was pared by 1 base and J by 4 bases, with 2 bases of the junction left unmatched. CDR3 length equals 15 residues. The CDR3: CASSLGQGATGELFF. CDR3 in DNA: TGTGCCAGCAGCTTAGGCCAGGGGGCCACCGGGGAGCTGTTTTTT.

This clone came up a few times. The chain recombines TRBV15 with TRBJ1-5; maybe TRBD1 (5 bases). This CDR3 spans 14 amino acids. V was pared by 1 base and J by 5 bases, with 9 bases between. Germline values: CDR1 LNHNV, CDR2 YYDKDF (reference sequence). The CDR3 spells CATSRARDYQPQHF. The CDR3 bases are TGTGCCACCAGCAGAGCCAGGGATTATCAGCCCCAGCATTTT.

The V and J genes are TRBV4-1 and TRBJ2-7; 12 nucleotides agree with TRBD2. Losses at the gene ends were 3 bases for V and 9 bases for J; bases not matched to a gene: 9. Germline V lookup: CDR1 MGHRA, CDR2 YSYEKL. The CDR3 has 15 residues. CDR3 sequence: CASSQASGGAFLQYF. The CDR3 coding sequence is TGCGCCAGCAGCCAGGCTAGCGGGGGGGCGTTTCTGCAGTACTTC.

The V call is TRBV11-2, the J call TRBJ2-5, with 9 nucleotides matching TRBD2. Germline CDR1 is SGHAT and CDR2 is FQNNGV. The CDR3 covers 16 residues. The V and J ends lost 1 base and 1 base, in that order; junction bases with no gene match: 4. The CDR3 protein is CASSLGVAGAQETQYF. The CDR3 coding sequence is TGTGCCAGCAGCTTAGGGGTAGCGGGGGCCCAAGAGACCCAGTACTTC. The whole variable domain, remainder taken from reference TRBV11-2 and TRBJ2-5, is EAGVAQSPRYKIIEKRQSVAFWCNPISGHATLYWYQQILGQGPKLLIQFQNNGVVDDSQLPKDRFSAERLKGVDSTLKIQPAKLEDSAVYLCASSLGVAGAQETQYFGPGTRLLVL.

The V gene is TRBV4-3, the J gene TRBJ1-5, with D unclear. The CDR3 covers 13 residues. Between the trimmed V and J ends, which lost 2 bases and 4 bases, there was a span of 6 bases. The V gene's germline CDR1 is LGHNA and CDR2 YSLEER. Here the CDR3 DNA reads TGCGCCAGCAGCCAAAGGGAGAATCAGCCCCAGCATTTT. Protein sequence: CASSQRENQPQHF.

The chain couples TRBV29-1 to TRBJ2-7, with 9 bases that match TRBD1. Germline CDR1 SQVTM, CDR2 ANQGSEA. Unmatched junction bases numbered 0, after V lost 0 bases and J lost 3 bases. CDR3 size: 13 residues. In DNA form, the CDR3 reads TGCAGCGTTGAAGAGACAGGGGGCTACGAGCAGTACTTC. Amino acids: CSVEETGGYEQYF.

The chain employs TRBV5-1 and TRBJ1-1; D is unresolved. V was cut by 4 bases and J by 1 base, with 11 bases left in between. This CDR3 has 14 amino acids. Germline V gene sequence: CDR1 SGHRS, CDR2 YFSETQ. The CDR3 nucleotides read TGCGCCAGCAGCCGCTCCTGGGCGAACACTGAAGCTTTCTTT. Protein product: CASSRSWANTEAFF.

V usage is TRBV2 and J usage is TRBJ1-1; 9 bases are shared with TRBD1. The ends lost 3 bases at V and 5 bases at J; junction bases unmatched: 7. The CDR3 spans 15 residues. Germline assignment: CDR1 SNHLY and CDR2 FYNNEI. CDR3 sequence (DNA): TGTGCCAGCAGTGATTTCTGGACAGGGGTTACTGAAGCTTTCTTT. It codes for CASSDFWTGVTEAFF.

The chain combines TRBV7-9 with TRBJ1-1; 11 nucleotides line up with TRBD1. The germline V gene has CDR1 SEHNR and CDR2 FQNEAQ (reference sequence). The CDR3 totals 15 residues. The V and J ends lost 5 bases and 3 bases, in that order; junction bases with no gene match: 5. CDR3 nucleotides: TGTGCCAGCAGCCCGAGGACAGGGGGCGACACTGAAGCTTTCTTT. This translates into CASSPRTGGDTEAFF.

The rearrangement joins TRBV14 to TRBJ2-7; 7 bases match TRBD1. The trim removed 4 bases at V and 6 bases at J, leaving 3 bases unmatched. CDR1 and CDR2 (germline): SGHDN, FVKESK. The CDR3 loop spans 12 amino acids. CDR3 residues: CASSRQGIEQYF. Written as DNA, the CDR3 is TGTGCCAGCAGCCGACAGGGTATCGAGCAGTACTTC.

The chain uses TRBV30 and TRBJ1-1; TRBD1 matches 8 bases. The CDR3 totals 13 residues. Germline V gene lookup returns CDR1 GTSNPN and CDR2 SVGIG (reference sequence). Trimming at V came to 4 bases and at J to 4 bases, leaving 5 bases not matched to a gene. CDR3 loop: CAWTGQGSTEAFF. The CDR3 nucleotides read TGTGCCTGGACAGGACAGGGCTCCACTGAAGCTTTCTTT.